This TCR beta chain emerged from a study of T cell repertoires in cytomegalovirus infection. Study-wide results and limits: HLA-C-restricted TCR beta clonotypes specific for CMV led the ex vivo response.

This clonotype was observed a few times. Its matching antigen is unknown. This CDR3 has 11 amino acids. Germline CDR1 reads LNHDA; CDR2 reads SQIVND (reference sequence). V gave up 3 bases and J gave up 7 bases, with 7 bases separating them. TCRdb redid the calling of the reads with MiXCR, one entry per CDR3 protein. Of roughly 920,000 distinct CDR3 sequences listed, approximately 30% are singletons. This TCR came from a human donor in good health (CMV status not recorded). Some clones in this sample may be carry-over from other donors' samples. The gene calls are TRBV19 and TRBJ2-7; D is unresolved. The sequences come from cultured CD8+ T cells from PBMCs, collected from culture after CMV antigen stimulation. CDR3 sequence (DNA): TGTGCCAGTAGTATCGGTGGGGAGCAGTACTTC. Translation: CASSIGGEQYF.